This is a list of T cell receptor beta chains from one sample in a study of Ad26.COV2.S vaccination and SARS-CoV-2 variants. Method: immunoSEQ multiplex PCR; TCRdb's copy keeps in-frame clones and lacks some. The sample lists hundreds of thousands of clones, 88% occurring once. Sequences were derived from peripheral blood, sampled in a trial of Ad26.COV2.S vaccine versus placebo. The receptor source for this set is a person between 18 and 60 years old who received the Ad26.COV2.S COVID-19 vaccine or a placebo. Each CDR3 is given with its conserved first and last residue.

CAWTGARLDTEAFF | TRBV30 | 14
CASSLQRVGQPQHF | TRBV21-1 | 14
CAISRQGEYQPQHF | TRBV10-3 | 14
CASSLDVSSLEAFF | TRBV7-2 | 14
CASSRTQLLETQYF | TRBV7-2 | 14
CASSWRGWETQYF | TRBV12-3/TRBV12-4 | 13
CASSLMGQGAGEQYF | TRBV5-1 | 15
CSVDRGYEQYF | TRBV29-1 | 11
CASSQDRESGMNTGELFF | TRBV3-1/TRBV3-2 | 18
CASSVGLAGPPQYF | TRBV9 | 14
CASSSGTPLNTEAFF | TRBV7-9 | 15
CASSSTGAEAFF | TRBV5-6 | 12
CASSPGQGMFGYGYTF | TRBV7-8 | 16
CASTPTFNYGYTF | TRBV6-5 | 13
CASSKGLEEETQYF | TRBV2 | 14
CASSQLHRGSEQYF | TRBV3-1/TRBV3-2 | 14
CASSQDNTGELFF | TRBV6-5 | 13
CASTKGQGGQYF | TRBV3-1/TRBV3-2 | 12
CASSFPGGRAGELFF | TRBV7-9 | 15
CASSSSGAQDMGKLFF | TRBV27 | 16
CASRGGDMAPSGLEQYF | TRBV5-1 | 17
CASSSPGTSYEQYF | TRBV19 | 14
CASSYSGEGVETQYF | TRBV6-8 | 15
CASSPSGTRPTDTQYF | TRBV13 | 16
CASTIAGGIYEQYF | TRBV28 | 14
CASSEVGPNTEAFF | TRBV2 | 14
CASSLFVGDTEAFF | TRBV27 | 14
CASSLQGTRNTGELFF | TRBV11-1 | 16